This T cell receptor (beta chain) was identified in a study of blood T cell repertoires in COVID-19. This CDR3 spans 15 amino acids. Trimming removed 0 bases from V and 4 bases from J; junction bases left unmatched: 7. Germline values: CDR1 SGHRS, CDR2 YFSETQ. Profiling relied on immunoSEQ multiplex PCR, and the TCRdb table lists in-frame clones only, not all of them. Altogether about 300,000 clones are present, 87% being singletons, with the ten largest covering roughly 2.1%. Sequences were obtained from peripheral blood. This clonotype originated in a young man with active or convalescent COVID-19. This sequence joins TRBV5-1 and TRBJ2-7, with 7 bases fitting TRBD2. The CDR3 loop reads CASSLGGGSVYEQYF. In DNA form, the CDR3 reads TGCGCCAGCAGCTTGGGCGGCGGGAGTGTTTACGAGCAGTACTTC. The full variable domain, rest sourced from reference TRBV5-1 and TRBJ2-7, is KAGVTQTPRYLIKTRGQQVTLSCSPISGHRSVSWYQQTPGQGLQFLFEYFSETQRNKGNFPGRFSGRQFSNSRSEMNVSTLELGDSALYLCASSLGGGSVYEQYFGPGTRLTVT.